The table lists the clone carrying this T cell receptor beta chain with many counts. What it binds is not known. The data belong to a study of CD8 T cells in ankylosing spondylitis. The CDR3 has 11 residues. Trimming took 5 bases from V and 3 from J, leaving 8 bases between them. Germline V lookup: CDR1 GTSNPN, CDR2 SVGIG (reference sequence). The study's findings and limits: Typical of ankylosing spondylitis blood, it appeared, was a TCR beta motif of eight highly homologous variants. A number of the motif variants had already been described in reactive arthritis synovial fluid and blood.

Libraries of TCR beta came from quantitative 5'-RACE with molecular barcodes. TCRdb redid the calling of the 5' RACE reads with MiXCR, one entry per CDR3 protein. The data contain 500,000 to 650,000 distinct CDR3 sequences, approximately 5.3% of them singletons. The V and J genes are TRBV30 and TRBJ2-7; weak D call: TRBD2 (6 bases). The sequence derives from a male donor with ankylosing spondylitis. Sequenced material: blood, either unsorted or a sorted T cell fraction (not recorded which). CDR3 amino acids: CAWGLNYEQYF. The CDR3 coding sequence is TGTGCCTGGGGACTAAACTACGAGCAGTACTTC.